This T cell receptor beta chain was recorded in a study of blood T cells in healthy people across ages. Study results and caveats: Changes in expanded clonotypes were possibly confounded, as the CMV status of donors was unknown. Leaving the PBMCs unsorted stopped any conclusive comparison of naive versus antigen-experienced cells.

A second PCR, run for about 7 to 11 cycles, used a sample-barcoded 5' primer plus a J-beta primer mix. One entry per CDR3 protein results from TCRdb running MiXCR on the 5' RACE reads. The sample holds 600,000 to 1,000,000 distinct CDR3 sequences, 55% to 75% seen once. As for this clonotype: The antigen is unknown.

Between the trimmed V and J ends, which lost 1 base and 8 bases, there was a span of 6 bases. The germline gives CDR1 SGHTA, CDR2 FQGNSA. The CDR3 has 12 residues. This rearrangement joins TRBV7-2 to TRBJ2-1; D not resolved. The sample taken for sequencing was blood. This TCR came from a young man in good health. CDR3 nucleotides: TGTGCCAGCAGCTTAGGGATCGATGAGCAGTTCTTC. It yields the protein CASSLGIDEQFF.